This TCR beta chain was captured by sequencing in a study of control samples from healthy donors and cancer patients. Only in-frame clones appear in the TCRdb table, and some are missing; sequencing was by immunoSEQ multiplex PCR. The sample lists 150,000 or so clones, 92% occurring once. V dropped 4 bases and J dropped 5 bases, with 18 bases sitting between them. CDR3 length: 16 amino acids. Germline CDR1 and CDR2: SEHNR and FQNEAQ (reference sequence). The chain couples TRBV7-9 to TRBJ2-1; D gene ambiguous. This receptor was obtained from a woman between 45 and 65 years old in good health. The sequenced sample was blood. Written as DNA, the CDR3 is TGTGCCAGCAGCTCAATATTTCAGTCTGGAAACAATGAGCAGTTCTTC. Encoded protein: CASSSIFQSGNNEQFF. Variable domain in full (rest from reference TRBV7-9 and TRBJ2-1): DTGVSQNPRHKITKRGQNVTFRCDPISEHNRLYWYRQTLGQGPEFLTYFQNEAQLEKSRLLSDRFSAERPKGSFSTLEIQRTEQGDSAMYLCASSSIFQSGNNEQFFGPGTRLTVL.